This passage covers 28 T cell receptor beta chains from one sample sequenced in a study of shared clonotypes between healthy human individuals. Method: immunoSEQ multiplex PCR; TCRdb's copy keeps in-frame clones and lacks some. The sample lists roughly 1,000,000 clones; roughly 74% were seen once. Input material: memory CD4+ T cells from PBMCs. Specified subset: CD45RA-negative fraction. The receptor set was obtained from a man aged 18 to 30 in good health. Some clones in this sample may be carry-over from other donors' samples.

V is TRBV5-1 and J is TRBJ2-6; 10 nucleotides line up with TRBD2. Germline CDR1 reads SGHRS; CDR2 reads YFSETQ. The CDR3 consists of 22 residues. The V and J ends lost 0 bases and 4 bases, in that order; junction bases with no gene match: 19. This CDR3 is CASSLGAAGGPKIPMGANVLTF. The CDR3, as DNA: TGCGCCAGCAGCTTGGGAGCAGCGGGAGGGCCTAAGATCCCCATGGGGGCCAACGTCCTGACTTTC.

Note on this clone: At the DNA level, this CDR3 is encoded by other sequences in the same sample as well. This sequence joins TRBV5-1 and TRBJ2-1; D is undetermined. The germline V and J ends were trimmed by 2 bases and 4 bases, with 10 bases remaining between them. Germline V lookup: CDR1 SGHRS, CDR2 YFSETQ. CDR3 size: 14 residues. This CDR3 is CASSFDTAYNEQFF. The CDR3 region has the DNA TGCGCCAGCAGCTTTGACACAGCGTACAATGAGCAGTTCTTC.

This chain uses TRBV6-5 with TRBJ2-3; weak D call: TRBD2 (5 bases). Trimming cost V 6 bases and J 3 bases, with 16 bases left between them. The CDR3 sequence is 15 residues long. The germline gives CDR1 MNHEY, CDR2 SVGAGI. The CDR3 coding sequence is TGTGCCAGCAGCCCTTACGGGGAAGCGACAGATACGCAGTATTTT. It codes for CASSPYGEATDTQYF.

As DNA, the CDR3 is TGTGCCAGCTCACCGCTAGGACAGGGGGCCATCACTGAAGCTTTCTTT. Translating gives CASSPLGQGAITEAFF. This chain links TRBV18 with TRBJ1-1, with 11 bases aligning to TRBD1. The CDR3 is 16 residues long. The V and J ends lost 3 bases and 4 bases, in that order; junction bases with no gene match: 7. CDR1 KGHSH and CDR2 LQKENI come from the germline V gene.

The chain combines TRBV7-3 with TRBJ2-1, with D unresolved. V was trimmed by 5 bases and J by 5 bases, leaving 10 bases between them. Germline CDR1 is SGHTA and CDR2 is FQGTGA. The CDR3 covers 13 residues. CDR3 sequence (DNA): TGTGCCAGCAGCCCCGCGCGGCACAATGAGCAGTTCTTC. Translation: CASSPARHNEQFF. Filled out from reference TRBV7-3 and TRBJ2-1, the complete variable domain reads GAGVSQTPSNKVTEKGKYVELRCDPISGHTALYWYRQSLGQGPEFLIYFQGTGAADDSGLPNDRFFAVRPEGSVSTLKIQRTERGDSAVYLCASSPARHNEQFFGPGTRLTVL.

The CDR3 protein is CASSRPGQYNEQFF. CDR3 in DNA: TGTGCCAGCAGTAGACCGGGACAGTACAATGAGCAGTTCTTC. V and J are TRBV25-1 and TRBJ2-1, with 7 bases identical to TRBD1. The CDR3 loop spans 14 amino acids. The V segment lost 5 bases and the J segment 4 bases; nucleotides outside the gene matches: 5. Germline CDR1 MGHDK, CDR2 SYGVNS.

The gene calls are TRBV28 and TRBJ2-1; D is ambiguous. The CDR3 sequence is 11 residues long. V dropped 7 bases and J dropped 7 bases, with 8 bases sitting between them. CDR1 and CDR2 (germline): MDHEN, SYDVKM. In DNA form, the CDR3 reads TGTGCCAGCACCTCGGAAAATGAGCAGTTCTTC. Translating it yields CASTSENEQFF.

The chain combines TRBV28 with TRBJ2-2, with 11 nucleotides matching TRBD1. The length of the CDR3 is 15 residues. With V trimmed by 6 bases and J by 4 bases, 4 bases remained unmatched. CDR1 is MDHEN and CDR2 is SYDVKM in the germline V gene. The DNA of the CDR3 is TGTGCCAGCAGGCAGGGACAGGGGGTCACCGGGGAGCTGTTTTTT. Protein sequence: CASRQGQGVTGELFF.

As DNA, the CDR3 is TGTGCCAGCAGCCTACGGACAGGGGATCAGCCCCAGCATTTT. Encoded protein: CASSLRTGDQPQHF. V usage is TRBV4-2 and J usage is TRBJ1-5, with 9 positions matching TRBD1. J gave up 5 bases and V 4 bases, and 3 bases lay outside the gene matches. The CDR3 consists of 14 residues. The V gene's germline CDR1 is LGHNA and CDR2 YNFKEQ.

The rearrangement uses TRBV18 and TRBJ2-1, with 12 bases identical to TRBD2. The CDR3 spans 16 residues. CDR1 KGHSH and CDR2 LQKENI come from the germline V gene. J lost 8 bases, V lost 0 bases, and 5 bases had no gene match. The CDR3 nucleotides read TGTGCCAGCTCACCACCGCGACTAGCGGGAGCCCATGAGCAGTTCTTC. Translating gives CASSPPRLAGAHEQFF.

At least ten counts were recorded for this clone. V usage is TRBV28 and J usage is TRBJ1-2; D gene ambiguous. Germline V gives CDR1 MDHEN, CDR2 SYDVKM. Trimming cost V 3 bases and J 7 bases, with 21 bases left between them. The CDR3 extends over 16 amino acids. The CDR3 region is CASSLWGDLRHGGYTF. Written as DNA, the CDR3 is TGTGCCAGCAGTTTGTGGGGAGACCTCAGGCACGGTGGCTACACCTTC.

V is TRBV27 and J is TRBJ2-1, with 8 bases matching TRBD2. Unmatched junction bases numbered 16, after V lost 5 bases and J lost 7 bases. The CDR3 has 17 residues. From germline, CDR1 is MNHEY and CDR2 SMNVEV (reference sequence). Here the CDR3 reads CASSLHPIAGFENEQFF. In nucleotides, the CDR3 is TGTGCCAGCAGTCTCCACCCTATAGCGGGATTTGAGAATGAGCAGTTCTTC.

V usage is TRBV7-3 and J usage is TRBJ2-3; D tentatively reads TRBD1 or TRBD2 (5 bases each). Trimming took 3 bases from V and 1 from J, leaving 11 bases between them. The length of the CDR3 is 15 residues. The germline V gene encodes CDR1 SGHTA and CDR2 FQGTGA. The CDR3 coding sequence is TGTGCCAGCAGCTTTACCAGGGACGGCACAGATACGCAGTATTTT. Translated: CASSFTRDGTDTQYF.

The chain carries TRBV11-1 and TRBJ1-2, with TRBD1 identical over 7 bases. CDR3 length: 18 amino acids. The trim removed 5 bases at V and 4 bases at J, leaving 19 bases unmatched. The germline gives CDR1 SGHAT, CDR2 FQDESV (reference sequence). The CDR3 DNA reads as TGTGCCAGCAGCCCCATTCGAGCGGCGAGGGGGCACGGCTATGGCTACACCTTC. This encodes CASSPIRAARGHGYGYTF.

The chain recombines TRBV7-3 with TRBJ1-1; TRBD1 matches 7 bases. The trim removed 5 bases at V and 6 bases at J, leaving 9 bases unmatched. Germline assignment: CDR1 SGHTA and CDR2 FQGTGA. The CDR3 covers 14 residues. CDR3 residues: CASSPQTGRAEAFF. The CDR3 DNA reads TGTGCCAGCAGCCCCCAGACAGGGCGGGCTGAAGCTTTCTTT.

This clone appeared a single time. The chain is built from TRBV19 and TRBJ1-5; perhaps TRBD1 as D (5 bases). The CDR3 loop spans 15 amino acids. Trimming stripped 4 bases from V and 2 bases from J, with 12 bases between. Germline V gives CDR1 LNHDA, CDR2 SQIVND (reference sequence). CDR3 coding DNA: TGTGCCAGTAGTACTGGACTAGGGGGCAATCAGCCCCAGCATTTT. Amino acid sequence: CASSTGLGGNQPQHF.

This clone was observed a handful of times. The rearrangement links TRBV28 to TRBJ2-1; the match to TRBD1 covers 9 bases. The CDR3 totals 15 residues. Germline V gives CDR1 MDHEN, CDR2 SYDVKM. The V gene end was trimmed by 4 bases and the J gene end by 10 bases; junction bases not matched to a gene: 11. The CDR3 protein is CASSSPGQGSLEQFF. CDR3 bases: TGTGCCAGCAGTTCTCCGGGACAGGGCTCCCTAGAGCAGTTCTTC.

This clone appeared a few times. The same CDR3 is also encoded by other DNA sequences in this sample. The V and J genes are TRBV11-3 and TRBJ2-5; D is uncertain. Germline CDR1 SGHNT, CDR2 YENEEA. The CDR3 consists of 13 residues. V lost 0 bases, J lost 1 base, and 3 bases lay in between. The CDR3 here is CASSLESQETQYF. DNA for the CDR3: TGTGCCAGCAGCTTAGAGAGCCAAGAGACCCAGTACTTC.

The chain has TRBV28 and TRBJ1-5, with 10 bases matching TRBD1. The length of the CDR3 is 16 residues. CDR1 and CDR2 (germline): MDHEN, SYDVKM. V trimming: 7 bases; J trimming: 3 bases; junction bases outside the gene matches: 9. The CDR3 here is CASKTPGQGTNQPQHF. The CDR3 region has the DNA TGTGCCAGCAAAACCCCGGGACAGGGGACCAATCAGCCCCAGCATTTT.

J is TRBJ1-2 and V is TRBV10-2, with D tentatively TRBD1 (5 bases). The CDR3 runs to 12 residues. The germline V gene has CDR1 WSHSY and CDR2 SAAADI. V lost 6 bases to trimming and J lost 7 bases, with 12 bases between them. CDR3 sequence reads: CASRPGQSGYTF. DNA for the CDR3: TGCGCCAGCAGACCCGGACAATCTGGCTACACCTTC.

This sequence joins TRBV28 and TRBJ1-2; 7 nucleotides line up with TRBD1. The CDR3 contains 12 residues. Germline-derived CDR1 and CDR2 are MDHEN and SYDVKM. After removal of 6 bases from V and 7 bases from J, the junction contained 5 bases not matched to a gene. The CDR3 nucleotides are TGTGCCAGCAGCAGGGGGTTGCTTGGCTACACCTTC. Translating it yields CASSRGLLGYTF.

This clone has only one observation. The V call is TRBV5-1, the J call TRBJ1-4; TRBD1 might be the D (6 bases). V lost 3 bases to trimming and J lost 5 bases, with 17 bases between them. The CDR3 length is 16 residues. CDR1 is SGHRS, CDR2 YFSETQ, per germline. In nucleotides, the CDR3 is TGCGCCAGCAGCTCGGGGATGACAGGACAAAATGAAAAACTGTTTTTT. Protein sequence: CASSSGMTGQNEKLFF.

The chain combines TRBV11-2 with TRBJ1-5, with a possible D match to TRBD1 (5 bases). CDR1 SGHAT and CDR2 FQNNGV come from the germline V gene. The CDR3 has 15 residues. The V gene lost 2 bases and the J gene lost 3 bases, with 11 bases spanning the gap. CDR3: CASSLFGAPNQPQHF. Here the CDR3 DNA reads TGTGCCAGCAGCTTATTCGGGGCCCCCAATCAGCCCCAGCATTTT.

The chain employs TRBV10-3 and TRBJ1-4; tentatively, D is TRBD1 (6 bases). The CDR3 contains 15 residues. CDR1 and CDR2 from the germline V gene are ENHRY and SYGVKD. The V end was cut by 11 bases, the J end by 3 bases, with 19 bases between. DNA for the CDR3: TGTGCCGCCCGCGGGGGCGGGGGTCCTAATGAAAAACTGTTTTTT. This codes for CAARGGGGPNEKLFF.

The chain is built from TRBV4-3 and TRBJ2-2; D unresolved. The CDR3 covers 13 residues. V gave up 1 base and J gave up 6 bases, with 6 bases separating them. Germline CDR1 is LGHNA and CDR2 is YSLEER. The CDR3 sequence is CASSQAVAGELFF. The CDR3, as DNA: TGCGCCAGCAGCCAAGCGGTTGCCGGGGAGCTGTTTTTT.

The CDR3, as DNA: TGTGCCAGCAGCCAAGATAGGGGGTCCGGGGGCTCTCGGGCTTATCAGTACTTC. Its protein is CASSQDRGSGGSRAYQYF. V usage is TRBV4-2 and J usage is TRBJ2-4; D is possibly TRBD1 or TRBD2 (6 bases each). Germline V gene lookup returns CDR1 LGHNA and CDR2 YNFKEQ. CDR3 size: 18 residues. Trimming left V 0 bases short and J 12 bases short, with 27 bases between.

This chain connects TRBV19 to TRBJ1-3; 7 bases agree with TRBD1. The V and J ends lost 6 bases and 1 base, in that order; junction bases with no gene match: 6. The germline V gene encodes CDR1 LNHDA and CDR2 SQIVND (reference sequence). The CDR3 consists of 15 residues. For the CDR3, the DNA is TGTGCCAGTAGGGATCCGGGACAGTCTGGAAACACCATATATTTT. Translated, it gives CASRDPGQSGNTIYF.

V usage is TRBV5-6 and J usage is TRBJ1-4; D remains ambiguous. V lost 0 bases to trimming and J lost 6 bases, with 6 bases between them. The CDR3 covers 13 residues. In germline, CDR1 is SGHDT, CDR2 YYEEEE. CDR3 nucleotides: TGTGCCAGCAGCTTGGGACGAGATGAAAAACTGTTTTTT. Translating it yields CASSLGRDEKLFF.